These 20 T cell receptor beta chains came from one sample sequenced in a study of regulatory T cells in long-lasting Graves disease. Time point meaning: persistent/refractory GD, antithyroid drugs over 5 years with positive TRAb. Construction of the TCR library relied on RNA isolated from PBMCs. CDR3 regions were amplified by Arm-PCR using iRepertoire HTBI primers to build TCR beta libraries. TCRdb reprocessed the multiplex PCR reads via MiXCR and lists one record per CDR3 protein. The sample consists of 400,000 to 500,000 distinct CDR3 sequences, about 20% of them appearing once. Sequencing used peripheral blood mononuclear cells (PBMCs), obtained when the disease was refractory, from a patient treated with antithyroid drugs. These receptors were obtained from a female donor with Graves disease.

V gene TRBV7-9 combines with J gene TRBJ1-2; TRBD1 might be the D (6 bases). Germline assignment: CDR1 SEHNR and CDR2 FQNEAQ (reference sequence). V was clipped by 5 bases and J by 8 bases, with 21 bases between them. The CDR3 has 15 residues. The CDR3 DNA is TGTGCCAGCAGCCAGGCTGACAGGAAACCATTCGGCTACACCTTC. Translation: CASSQADRKPFGYTF.

In its sample, this clonotype was seen a few times. The chain joins TRBV28 to TRBJ2-2; D ambiguous. V was clipped by 11 bases and J by 3 bases, with 13 bases between them. The CDR3 has 13 residues. Germline V gene sequence: CDR1 MDHEN, CDR2 SYDVKM. The CDR3 region is CALVNRDTGELFF. For the CDR3, the DNA is TGTGCCCTCGTTAACCGGGACACCGGGGAGCTGTTTTTT. The complete variable domain, with remaining parts taken from reference TRBV28 and TRBJ2-2, reads DVKVTQSSRYLVKRTGEKVFLECVQDMDHENMFWYRQDPGLGLRLIYFSYDVKMKEKGDIPEGYSVSREKKERFSLILESASTNQTSMYLCALVNRDTGELFFGEGSRLTVL.

This clonotype was seen many times. The CDR3 DNA is TGTGCCAGCAGTGACTGGGGGCTCGGCTACACCTTC. Encoded protein: CASSDWGLGYTF. The V and J genes are TRBV6-1 and TRBJ1-2; D is perhaps TRBD1 (6 bases). Germline CDR1 reads MNHNS; CDR2 reads SASEGT. Trimming shortened V by 3 bases and J by 8 bases, and 10 bases separated the two germline ends. This CDR3 is built from 12 residues.

This clonotype came up a few times. The rearrangement uses TRBV11-2 and TRBJ1-2; no firm D call. V was pared by 5 bases and J by 9 bases, with 19 bases between. The V gene's germline CDR1 is SGHAT and CDR2 FQNNGV. This CDR3 comprises 14 residues. The DNA for the CDR3 is TGTGCCAGCAGCGCGTTCGGGTTGCGGGTACGCTACACCTTC. Its translation is CASSAFGLRVRYTF. The whole variable domain, remainder taken from reference TRBV11-2 and TRBJ1-2, is EAGVAQSPRYKIIEKRQSVAFWCNPISGHATLYWYQQILGQGPKLLIQFQNNGVVDDSQLPKDRFSAERLKGVDSTLKIQPAKLEDSAVYLCASSAFGLRVRYTFGSGTRLTVV.

This clonotype showed up just a few times. The chain combines TRBV19 with TRBJ2-6; D may be TRBD2 (7 bases). Trimming stripped 4 bases from V and 12 bases from J, with 16 bases between. Germline assignment: CDR1 LNHDA and CDR2 SQIVND (reference sequence). CDR3 size: 14 residues. In nucleotides, the CDR3 is TGTGCCAGTAGTACCGGCACGGGGGGCGGCGTCCTGACTTTC. Its translation is CASSTGTGGGVLTF.

V usage is TRBV30 and J usage is TRBJ1-5, with D maybe TRBD1 (6 bases). The CDR3 has 15 amino acids. The V gene lost 1 base and the J gene lost 0 bases, with 10 bases spanning the gap. The germline gives CDR1 GTSNPN, CDR2 SVGIG (reference sequence). The CDR3 DNA reads TGTGCCTGGAGTGGGGCAGGGGATAGCAATCAGCCCCAGCATTTT. Protein sequence: CAWSGAGDSNQPQHF.

The sample holds many counts of this clonotype. V and J are TRBV28 and TRBJ2-1, with unresolved D. The CDR3 has 16 amino acids. Trimming pared 7 bases from V and 0 bases from J, leaving 16 bases between. In germline, CDR1 is MDHEN, CDR2 SYDVKM. Written as DNA, the CDR3 is TGTGCCAGCACCAAAGGTCGGGTAACCTCCTACAATGAGCAGTTCTTC. Encoded protein: CASTKGRVTSYNEQFF.

In this sample, this clonotype turned up a few times. The chain couples TRBV20-1 to TRBJ2-7; TRBD1 matches at 10 bases. The length of the CDR3 is 13 residues. The germline V gene encodes CDR1 DFQATT and CDR2 SNEGSKA (reference sequence). After removal of 3 bases from V and 2 bases from J, the junction contained 1 base not matched to a gene. The CDR3 reads CSARTGGPYEQYF. CDR3 nucleotides: TGCAGTGCTAGGACAGGGGGCCCCTACGAGCAGTACTTC.

This clonotype has only a few counts. J is TRBJ2-2 and V is TRBV7-2, with 10 bases lining up with TRBD2. Germline loops: CDR1 SGHTA, CDR2 FQGNSA. Trimming took 5 bases from V and 4 from J; bases not matched to a gene: 4. The CDR3 has 15 residues. CDR3 bases: TGTGCCAGCAGCCCCTCTAGCGGGAGCACCGGGGAGCTGTTTTTT. It translates to CASSPSSGSTGELFF.

The chain uses TRBV18 and TRBJ1-2; D perhaps matches TRBD1 (5 bases). The CDR3 loop spans 15 amino acids. Germline CDR1 KGHSH, CDR2 LQKENI. V lost 3 bases and J lost 7, with 18 bases in between. DNA for the CDR3: TGTGCCAGCTCACCTACCGCCGGGGACCCTATTGGCTACACCTTC. Protein product: CASSPTAGDPIGYTF.

The V call is TRBV29-1, the J call TRBJ2-3; 9 nucleotides line up with TRBD2. CDR1 SQVTM and CDR2 ANQGSEA come from the germline V gene. V lost 1 base, J lost 4 bases, and 3 bases stayed unmatched. This CDR3 is 14 amino acids long. CDR3 bases: TGCAGCGTTGAAGGCGGGGGGGCGGCAGATACGCAGTATTTT. It specifies CSVEGGGAADTQYF.

This clonotype was found many times. The chain couples TRBV28 to TRBJ1-2; D is unresolved. V gave up 3 bases and J gave up 5 bases, with 10 bases separating them. CDR1 is MDHEN and CDR2 is SYDVKM in the germline V gene. CDR3 length: 13 residues. CDR3: CASSFRLRYGYTF. The CDR3 bases are TGTGCCAGCAGTTTTAGGCTGAGATATGGCTACACCTTC.

At least ten counts were recorded for this clonotype. The J gene is TRBJ2-7, the V gene TRBV2; 7 bases line up with TRBD2. CDR1 is SNHLY, CDR2 FYNNEI, per germline. This CDR3 is built from 16 residues. V shed 5 bases, J shed 1 base, and the junction held 11 bases outside the gene matches. As DNA, the CDR3 is TGTGCCAGCAGTCCAGCGGGACGGCTTAGGTCCTACGAGCAGTACTTC. This encodes CASSPAGRLRSYEQYF.

This clonotype was counted ten times or more. CDR3: CASQDRGNQPQHF. In nucleotides, the CDR3 is TGTGCCAGCCAGGACAGGGGCAATCAGCCCCAGCATTTT. V usage is TRBV6-2 or TRBV6-3 and J usage is TRBJ1-5; 8 bases map to TRBD1. Trimming at V came to 8 bases and at J to 2 bases, leaving 2 bases not matched to a gene. Germline lookup yields CDR1 MNHEY and CDR2 SVGEGT. The CDR3 is 13 amino acids.

Regarding this clonotype: A much larger clone sits a single nucleotide away, making a read error possible. The chain carries TRBV28 and TRBJ2-5; D is unclear. This CDR3 contains 13 residues. The V gene's germline CDR1 is MDHEN and CDR2 SYDVKM. V lost 9 bases, J lost 7 bases, and 18 bases lay in between. CDR3 sequence: CASSPKVFGTQYF. The CDR3 DNA reads TGTGCCAGTTCCCCCAAGGTTTTTGGGACCCAGTACTTC.

This clonotype was observed at least ten times. The chain joins TRBV2 to TRBJ1-4; D is undetermined. The germline gives CDR1 SNHLY, CDR2 FYNNEI. Trimming left V 4 bases short and J 6 bases short, with 12 bases between. This CDR3 comprises 14 residues. The CDR3 region is CASSVNSKHEKLFF. In DNA, the CDR3 is TGTGCCAGCAGTGTGAACAGCAAACATGAAAAACTGTTTTTT.

This clonotype was observed a few times. The chain combines TRBV3-1 with TRBJ2-7, with D perhaps matching TRBD2 (6 bases). The CDR3 has 12 residues. Between the trimmed V and J ends, which lost 8 bases and 0 bases, there was a span of 8 bases. CDR1 is LGHDT and CDR2 is YNNKEL in the germline V gene (reference sequence). CDR3 protein: CASGGNSYEQYF. CDR3 nucleotide sequence: TGTGCCAGCGGCGGGAACTCCTACGAGCAGTACTTC.

The V call is TRBV7-2, the J call TRBJ2-1, with 10 bases that match TRBD2. V dropped 5 bases and J dropped 6; count of bases not matched to a gene: 7. The germline V gene has CDR1 SGHTA and CDR2 FQGNSA. The CDR3 loop spans 15 amino acids. The CDR3 bases are TGTGCCAGCAGCAGGTCTAGCGGGAGTGGCAATGAGCAGTTCTTC. Amino acid sequence: CASSRSSGSGNEQFF. Supplemented by reference TRBV7-2 and TRBJ2-1, the full variable domain reads GAGVSQSPSNKVTEKGKDVELRCDPISGHTALYWYRQSLGQGLEFLIYFQGNSAPDKSGLPSDRFSAERTGGSVSTLTIQRTQQEDSAVYLCASSRSSGSGNEQFFGPGTRLTVL.

This clonotype has a single count. The CDR3 region has the DNA TGTGCCAGCAGCGGCCGGGACAGGGGGCTTGGAAACACCATATATTTT. Amino acid sequence: CASSGRDRGLGNTIYF. This chain connects TRBV11-3 to TRBJ1-3, with 12 bases aligning to TRBD1. Unmatched junction bases numbered 5, after V lost 5 bases and J lost 3 bases. Germline CDR1 SGHNT, CDR2 YENEEA. This CDR3 is 16 amino acids long.

The chain has TRBV3-1 and TRBJ2-7; D unclear. The length of the CDR3 is 16 residues. Trimming left V 0 bases short and J 7 bases short, with 19 bases between. Germline V CDR1 and CDR2: LGHDT, YNNKEL (reference sequence). CDR3 DNA: TGTGCCAGCAGCCAAGAAGGAATTTCCCCGCGTCGGGAGCAGTACTTC. Translation: CASSQEGISPRREQYF.